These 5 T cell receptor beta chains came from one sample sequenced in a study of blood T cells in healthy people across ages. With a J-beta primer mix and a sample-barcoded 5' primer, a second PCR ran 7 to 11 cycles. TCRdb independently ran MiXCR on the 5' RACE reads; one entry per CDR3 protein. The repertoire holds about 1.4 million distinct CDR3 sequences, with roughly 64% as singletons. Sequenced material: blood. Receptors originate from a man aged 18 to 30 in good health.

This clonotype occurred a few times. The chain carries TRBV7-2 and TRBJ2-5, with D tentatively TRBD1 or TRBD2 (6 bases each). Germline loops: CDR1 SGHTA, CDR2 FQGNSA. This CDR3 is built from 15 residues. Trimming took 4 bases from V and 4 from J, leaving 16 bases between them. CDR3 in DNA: TGTGCCAGCAGCTCGGGACACAGGAGGGGAGAGACCCAGTACTTC. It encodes CASSSGHRRGETQYF. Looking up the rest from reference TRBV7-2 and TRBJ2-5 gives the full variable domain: GAGVSQSPSNKVTEKGKDVELRCDPISGHTALYWYRQSLGQGLEFLIYFQGNSAPDKSGLPSDRFSAERTGGSVSTLTIQRTQQEDSAVYLCASSSGHRRGETQYFGPGTRLLVL.

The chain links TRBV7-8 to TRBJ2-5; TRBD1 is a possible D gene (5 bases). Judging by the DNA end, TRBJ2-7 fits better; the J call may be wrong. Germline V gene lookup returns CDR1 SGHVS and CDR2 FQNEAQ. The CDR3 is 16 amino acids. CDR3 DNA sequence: TGTGCCAGCAGCTTAAAAGAGAACGACAGAGACTACGAGCAGTACTTC. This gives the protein CASSLKENDRDYEQYF.

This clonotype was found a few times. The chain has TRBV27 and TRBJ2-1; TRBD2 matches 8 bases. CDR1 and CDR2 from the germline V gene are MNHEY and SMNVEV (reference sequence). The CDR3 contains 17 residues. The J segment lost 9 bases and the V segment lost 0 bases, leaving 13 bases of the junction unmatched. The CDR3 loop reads CASSLSPGTSEPGEQFF. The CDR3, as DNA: TGTGCCAGCAGTTTATCTCCCGGGACTAGTGAGCCCGGTGAGCAGTTCTTC.

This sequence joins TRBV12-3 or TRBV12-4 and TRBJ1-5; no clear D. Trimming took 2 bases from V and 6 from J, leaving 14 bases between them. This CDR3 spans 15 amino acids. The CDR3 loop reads CASSLNMAGPQPQHF. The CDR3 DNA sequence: TGTGCCAGCAGTTTAAATATGGCAGGACCTCAGCCCCAGCATTTT.

This CDR3 reads CASTLSDRIHSPLHF. The CDR3 DNA follows: TGTGCCAGCACCCTTTCGGACAGAATTCATTCACCCCTCCACTTT. The chain uses TRBV6-5 and TRBJ1-6, with D possibly being TRBD1 (6 bases). The germline V gene encodes CDR1 MNHEY and CDR2 SVGAGI. The V end lost 7 bases, the J end lost 8 bases, and 18 bases lay between the germline ends. CDR3 length: 15 residues.